This TCR beta chain came from a study of blood T cell repertoires in COVID-19. This CDR3 region has 13 residues. Per germline, CDR1 MNHEY and CDR2 SVGAGI. Trimming left V 5 bases short and J 2 bases short, with 10 bases between. Methods used by the authors: Reference gene primer amplification in the assay estimated nucleated cell counts. TCRdb keeps only in-frame clones here, not all; method: immunoSEQ multiplex PCR. For V, J and clone size, that table is used; D and trimming come from the DNA. The sample shows 90,000 to 120,000 clones, roughly 89% of them seen only once. This clonotype originated in a human donor in a cohort sampled during active COVID-19. The rearrangement links TRBV6-5 to TRBJ2-7, with D possibly matching TRBD1 (5 bases). The source material was peripheral blood. DNA of the CDR3: TGTGCCAGCAGTAGGGGTTTTGCCTACGAGCAGTACTTC. Residues: CASSRGFAYEQYF.